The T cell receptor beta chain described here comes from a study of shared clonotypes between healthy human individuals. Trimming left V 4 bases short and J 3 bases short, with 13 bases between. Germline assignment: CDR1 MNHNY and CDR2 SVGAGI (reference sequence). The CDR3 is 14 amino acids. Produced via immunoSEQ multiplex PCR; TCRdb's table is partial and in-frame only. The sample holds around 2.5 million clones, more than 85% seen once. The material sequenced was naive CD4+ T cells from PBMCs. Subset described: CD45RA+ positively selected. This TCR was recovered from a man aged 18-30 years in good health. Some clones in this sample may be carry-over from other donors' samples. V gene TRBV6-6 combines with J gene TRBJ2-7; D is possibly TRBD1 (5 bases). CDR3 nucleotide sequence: TGTGCCAGCAGTTTACAACATAGGGGCTACGAGCAGTACTTC. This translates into CASSLQHRGYEQYF.